Below, 9 T cell receptor beta chains from the same sample are listed, as sequenced in a study of CD8+ T cells in alopecia areata. Once RNA had been extracted, it was reverse transcribed into cDNA to act as the sequencing template. TCRdb's copy holds only in-frame clones and misses some; the assay was immunoSEQ multiplex PCR. The repertoire holds 95,000 to 100,000 clones, around 60% seen once, with about a sixth in the top ten. Sample treatment: oral pan-JAK inhibitor, 5-10 mg twice daily. The sequencing here drew on CD8+ T cells sorted from blood, taken at approximately week 55, from a patient treated with tofacitinib. These receptors came from a human donor with alopecia areata.

V gene TRBV5-1 combines with J gene TRBJ2-7, with D tentatively TRBD1 (6 bases). Looked up from germline, CDR1 is SGHRS and CDR2 is YFSETQ. Trimming cost V 4 bases and J 0 bases, with 11 bases left between them. The CDR3 is 14 residues long. This CDR3 is CASSPEDSSYEQYF. The CDR3 bases are TGCGCCAGCAGCCCTGAGGACAGCTCCTACGAGCAGTACTTC.

The V call is TRBV19, the J call TRBJ1-1; D is undetermined. Trimming removed 8 bases from V and 1 base from J, with 14 bases in between. The CDR3 has 14 amino acids. Germline CDR1 and CDR2: LNHDA and SQIVND (reference sequence). The CDR3 protein is CASGSTPANTEAFF. The CDR3 nucleotides are TGTGCCAGTGGGAGCACTCCAGCGAACACTGAAGCTTTCTTT. Complete variable domain (other parts from reference TRBV19 and TRBJ1-1): DGGITQSPKYLFRKEGQNVTLSCEQNLNHDAMYWYRQDPGQGLRLIYYSQIVNDFQKGDIAEGYSVSREKKESFPLTVTSAQKNPTAFYLCASGSTPANTEAFFGQGTRLTVV.

This chain links TRBV4-1 with TRBJ2-1; 7 bases align to TRBD1. Trimming at V came to 0 bases and at J to 2 bases, leaving 7 bases not matched to a gene. Germline V lookup: CDR1 MGHRA, CDR2 YSYEKL. There are 17 residues in the CDR3. The CDR3, as DNA: TGCGCCAGCAGCCAAGATATAAAGACAGGGACCTACAATGAGCAGTTCTTC. This codes for CASSQDIKTGTYNEQFF.

The J gene is TRBJ1-2, the V gene TRBV7-9, with a weak D call TRBD1 (5 bases). The V and J ends lost 1 base and 4 bases respectively, with 13 bases between them. The V gene's germline CDR1 is SEHNR and CDR2 FQNEAQ (reference sequence). CDR3 length: 15 residues. CDR3 region: CASSLGAGVGYGYTF. CDR3 nucleotide sequence: TGTGCCAGCAGCTTAGGCGCGGGGGTCGGCTATGGCTACACCTTC.

This clone was recorded a few times. The chain is built from TRBV7-9 and TRBJ1-2; D is perhaps TRBD1 (6 bases). Germline-derived CDR1 and CDR2 are SEHNR and FQNEAQ (reference sequence). The ends were cut back, 5 bases at V and 4 bases at J, with 14 bases in the middle. The CDR3 sequence is 14 residues long. CDR3 protein: CASSLTTGFYGYTF. The DNA of the CDR3 is TGTGCCAGCAGCCTAACCACAGGGTTCTATGGCTACACCTTC. Combining the CDR3 with reference TRBV7-9 and TRBJ1-2 gives the whole variable domain DTGVSQNPRHKITKRGQNVTFRCDPISEHNRLYWYRQTLGQGPEFLTYFQNEAQLEKSRLLSDRFSAERPKGSFSTLEIQRTEQGDSAMYLCASSLTTGFYGYTFGSGTRLTVV.

CDR3 nucleotides: TGTGCCAGCAGCCAAGATCAAGAGCGGTCGGTTACTGAAGCTTTCTTT. Its translation is CASSQDQERSVTEAFF. The chain employs TRBV4-2 and TRBJ1-1; D not certain. V lost 0 bases, J lost 5 bases, and 16 bases lay in between. The germline gives CDR1 LGHNA, CDR2 YNFKEQ. CDR3 size: 16 residues.

This chain links TRBV30 with TRBJ1-5, with 7 bases that match TRBD1. V trimming: 0 bases; J trimming: 8 bases; junction bases outside the gene matches: 10. The CDR3 contains 15 residues. CDR1 and CDR2 (germline): GTSNPN, SVGIG (reference sequence). The CDR3: CAWSVRGGSGEPQHF. Written as DNA, the CDR3 is TGTGCCTGGAGTGTAAGAGGGGGCTCTGGTGAGCCCCAGCATTTT.

This clone has only a few counts. The gene calls are TRBV4-1 and TRBJ2-5, with D unclear. The CDR3 spans 12 residues. Trimming took 0 bases from V and 7 from J, leaving 6 bases between them. CDR1 and CDR2 (germline): MGHRA, YSYEKL. For the CDR3, the DNA is TGCGCCAGCAGCCAAGATCAGGTGACCCAGTACTTC. It translates to CASSQDQVTQYF.

This clone was detected a few times. V is TRBV13 and J is TRBJ2-7; D is unclear. Germline CDR1 PRHDT, CDR2 FYEKMQ (reference sequence). The CDR3 totals 14 residues. Trimming took 7 bases from V and 7 from J, leaving 20 bases between them. CDR3 nucleotides: TGTGCCAGCACAATAGGCCGGACCCTCGGAGAGCAGTACTTC. Protein sequence: CASTIGRTLGEQYF.